This T cell receptor (beta chain) was sequenced during a study of T cell repertoires in cytomegalovirus infection. Study-wide background: Matching HLA type and CMV infection were both indicated by public TCR beta signatures. Study-wide results and limits: HLA-C-restricted, CMV-specific TCR beta clonotypes were dominant ex vivo. People with CMV and the relevant HLA were identified by cumulative public TCR beta family frequency.

A single record per CDR3 protein comes from TCRdb applying MiXCR to the reads. The data contain 450,000 to 650,000 distinct CDR3 sequences, around 27% of them singletons. CDR3 length equals 14 residues. Germline V CDR1 and CDR2: LNHDA, SQIVND (reference sequence). The germline V and J ends were trimmed by 6 bases and 3 bases, with 12 bases remaining between them. As regards this clonotype: The antigen is unknown.

Source material: PBMCs. The TCR was taken from a human donor in good health (CMV status not recorded). Some clones in this sample may be carry-over from other donors' samples. The rearrangement uses TRBV19 and TRBJ1-3; D uncertain. CDR3 protein: CASRGSGSGNTIYF. DNA of the CDR3: TGTGCCAGTAGGGGAAGCGGCAGTGGAAACACCATATATTTT.